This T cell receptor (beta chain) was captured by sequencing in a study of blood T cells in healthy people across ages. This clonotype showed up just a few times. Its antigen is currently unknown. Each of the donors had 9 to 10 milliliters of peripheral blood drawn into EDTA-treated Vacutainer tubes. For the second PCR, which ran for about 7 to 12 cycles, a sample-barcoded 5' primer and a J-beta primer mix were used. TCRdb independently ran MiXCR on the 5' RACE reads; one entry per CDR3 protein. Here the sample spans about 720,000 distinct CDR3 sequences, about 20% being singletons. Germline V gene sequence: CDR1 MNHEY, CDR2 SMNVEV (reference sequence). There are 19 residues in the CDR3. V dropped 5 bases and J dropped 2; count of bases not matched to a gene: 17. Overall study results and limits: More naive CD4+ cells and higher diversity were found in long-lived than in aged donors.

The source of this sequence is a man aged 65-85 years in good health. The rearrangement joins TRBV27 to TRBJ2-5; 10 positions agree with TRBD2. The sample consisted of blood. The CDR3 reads CASSLGQGRASGRQETQYF. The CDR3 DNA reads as TGTGCCAGCAGTCTTGGACAGGGAAGGGCTAGCGGGAGACAAGAGACCCAGTACTTC.